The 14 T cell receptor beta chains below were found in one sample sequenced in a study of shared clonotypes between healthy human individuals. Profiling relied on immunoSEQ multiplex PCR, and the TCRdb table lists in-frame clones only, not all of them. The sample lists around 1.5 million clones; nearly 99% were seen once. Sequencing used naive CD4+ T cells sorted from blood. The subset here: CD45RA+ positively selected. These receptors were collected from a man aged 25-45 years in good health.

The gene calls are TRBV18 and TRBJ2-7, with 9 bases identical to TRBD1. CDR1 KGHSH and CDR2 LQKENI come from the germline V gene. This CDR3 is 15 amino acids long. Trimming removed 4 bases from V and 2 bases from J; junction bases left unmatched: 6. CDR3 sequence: CASSRLGTGTYEQYF. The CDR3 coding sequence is TGTGCCAGCTCACGTTTGGGGACAGGGACCTACGAGCAGTACTTC.

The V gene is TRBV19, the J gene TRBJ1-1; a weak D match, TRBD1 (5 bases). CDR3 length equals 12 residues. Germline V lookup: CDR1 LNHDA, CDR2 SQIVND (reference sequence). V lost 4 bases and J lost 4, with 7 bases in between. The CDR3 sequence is CASSNRLTEAFF. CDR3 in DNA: TGTGCCAGTAGTAACAGGCTCACTGAAGCTTTCTTT.

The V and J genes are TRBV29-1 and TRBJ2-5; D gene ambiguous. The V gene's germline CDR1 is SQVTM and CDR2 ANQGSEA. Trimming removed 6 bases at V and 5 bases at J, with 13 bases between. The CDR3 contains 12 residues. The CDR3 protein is CSVVDRAETQYF. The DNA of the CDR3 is TGCAGCGTAGTGGATAGGGCGGAGACCCAGTACTTC.

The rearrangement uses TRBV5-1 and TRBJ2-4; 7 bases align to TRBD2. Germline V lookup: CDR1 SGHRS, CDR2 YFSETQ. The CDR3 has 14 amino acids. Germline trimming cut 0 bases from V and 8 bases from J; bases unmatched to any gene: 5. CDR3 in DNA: TGCGCCAGCAGCTTGGGAAGCGGGGTTGACATTCAGTACTTC. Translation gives CASSLGSGVDIQYF. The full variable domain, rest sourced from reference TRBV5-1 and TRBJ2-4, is KAGVTQTPRYLIKTRGQQVTLSCSPISGHRSVSWYQQTPGQGLQFLFEYFSETQRNKGNFPGRFSGRQFSNSRSEMNVSTLELGDSALYLCASSLGSGVDIQYFGAGTRLSVL.

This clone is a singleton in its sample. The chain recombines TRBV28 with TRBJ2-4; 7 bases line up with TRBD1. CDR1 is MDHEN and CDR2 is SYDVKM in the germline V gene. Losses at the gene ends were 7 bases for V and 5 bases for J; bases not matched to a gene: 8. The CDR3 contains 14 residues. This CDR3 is CASTYDRVENIQYF. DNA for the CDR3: TGTGCCAGCACCTACGACAGGGTCGAAAACATTCAGTACTTC.

CDR3 residues: CASSRTGGRTNEKLFF. DNA for the CDR3: TGTGCCAGCAGCCGGACAGGGGGGAGGACAAATGAAAAACTGTTTTTT. The chain employs TRBV21-1 and TRBJ1-4; the DNA was not compared with TRBD1, the D call given in the table. TRBV21-1 is assigned pseudogene status. The CDR3 length is 16 residues.

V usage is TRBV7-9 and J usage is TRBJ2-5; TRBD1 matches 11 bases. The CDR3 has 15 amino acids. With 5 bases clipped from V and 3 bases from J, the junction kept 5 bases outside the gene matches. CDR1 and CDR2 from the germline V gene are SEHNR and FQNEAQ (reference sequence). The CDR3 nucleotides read TGTGCCAGCAGCCCCGGGACAGGGGGAGAAGAGACCCAGTACTTC. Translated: CASSPGTGGEETQYF.

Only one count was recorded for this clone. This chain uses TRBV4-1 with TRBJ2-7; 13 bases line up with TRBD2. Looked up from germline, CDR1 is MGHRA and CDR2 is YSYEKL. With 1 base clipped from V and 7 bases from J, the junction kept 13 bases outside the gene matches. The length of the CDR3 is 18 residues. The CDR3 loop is CASSQAGTSGTGHKEQYF. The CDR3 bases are TGCGCCAGCAGCCAAGCCGGGACTAGCGGGACGGGGCACAAAGAGCAGTACTTC.

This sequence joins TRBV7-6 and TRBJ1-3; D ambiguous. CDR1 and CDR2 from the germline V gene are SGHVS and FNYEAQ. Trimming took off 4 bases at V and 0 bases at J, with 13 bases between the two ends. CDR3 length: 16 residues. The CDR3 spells CASSSETSRSGNTIYF. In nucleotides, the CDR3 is TGTGCCAGCAGCTCTGAGACATCCCGCTCTGGAAACACCATATATTTT. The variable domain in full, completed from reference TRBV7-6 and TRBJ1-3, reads GAGVSQSPRYKVTKRGQDVALRCDPISGHVSLYWYRQALGQGPEFLTYFNYEAQQDKSGLPNDRFSAERPEGSISTLTIQRTEQRDSAMYRCASSSETSRSGNTIYFGEGSWLTVV.

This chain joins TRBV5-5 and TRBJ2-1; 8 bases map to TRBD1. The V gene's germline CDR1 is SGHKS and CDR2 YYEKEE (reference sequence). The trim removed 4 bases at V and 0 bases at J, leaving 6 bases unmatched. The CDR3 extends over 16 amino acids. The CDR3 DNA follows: TGTGCCAGCAGCAGGGACAGGACGAGCTCCTACAATGAGCAGTTCTTC. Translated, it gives CASSRDRTSSYNEQFF.

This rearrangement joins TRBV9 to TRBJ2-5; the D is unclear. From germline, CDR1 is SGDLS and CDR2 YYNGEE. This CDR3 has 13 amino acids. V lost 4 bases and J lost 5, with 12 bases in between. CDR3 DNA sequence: TGTGCCAGCAGCTTCCGTCCACCGGAGACCCAGTACTTC. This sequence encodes CASSFRPPETQYF.

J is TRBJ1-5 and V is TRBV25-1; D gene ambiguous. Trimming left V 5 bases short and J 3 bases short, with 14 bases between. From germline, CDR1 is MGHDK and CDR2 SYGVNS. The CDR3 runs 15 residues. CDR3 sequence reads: CASSISTEFNQPQHF. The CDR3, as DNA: TGTGCCAGCAGTATAAGTACAGAGTTCAATCAGCCCCAGCATTTT.

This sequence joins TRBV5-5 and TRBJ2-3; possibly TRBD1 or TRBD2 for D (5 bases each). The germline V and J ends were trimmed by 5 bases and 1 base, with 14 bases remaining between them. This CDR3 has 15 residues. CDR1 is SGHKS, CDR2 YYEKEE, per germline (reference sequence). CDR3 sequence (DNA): TGTGCCAGCAGTTTCACCGTGGGGGGCACAGATACGCAGTATTTT. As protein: CASSFTVGGTDTQYF.

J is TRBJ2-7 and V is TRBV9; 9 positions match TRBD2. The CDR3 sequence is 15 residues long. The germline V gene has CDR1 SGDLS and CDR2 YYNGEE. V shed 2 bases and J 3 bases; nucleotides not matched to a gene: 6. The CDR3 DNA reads TGTGCCAGCAGCGTCGGGGCGGGAGGGGACTACGAGCAGTACTTC. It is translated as CASSVGAGGDYEQYF.